This TCR beta chain originates from a study of cytomegalovirus exposure and HLA in healthy donors. Study-wide points: Analyses of presence and absence presupposed an approximately uniform sequencing depth across donors.

Vbeta (60) and Jbeta (13) primers were used in the PCR. TCRdb keeps only in-frame clones here, not all; method: immunoSEQ multiplex PCR. The data show about 82,000 clones, 70% to 80% seen once. The germline V gene encodes CDR1 SGHRS and CDR2 YFSETQ. With 0 bases clipped from V and 2 bases from J, the junction kept 5 bases outside the gene matches. CDR3 length: 15 residues. As to this clone: The antigen is unknown.

This receptor was obtained from a man aged 45 to 65 in good health and CMV-seronegative. The V gene is TRBV5-1, the J gene TRBJ2-7; 7 bases are shared with TRBD1. Source material: PBMCs. CDR3 sequence (DNA): TGCGCCAGCAGCTTGGGGTGGACAGGTACCTACGAGCAGTACTTC. Its translation: CASSLGWTGTYEQYF.